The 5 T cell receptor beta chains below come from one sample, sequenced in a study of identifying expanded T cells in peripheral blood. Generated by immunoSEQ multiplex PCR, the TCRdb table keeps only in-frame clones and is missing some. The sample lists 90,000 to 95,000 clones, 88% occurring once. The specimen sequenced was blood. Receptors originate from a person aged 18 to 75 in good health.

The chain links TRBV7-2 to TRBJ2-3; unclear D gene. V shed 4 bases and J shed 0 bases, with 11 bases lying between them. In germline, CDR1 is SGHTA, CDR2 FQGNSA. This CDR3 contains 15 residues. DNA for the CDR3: TGTGCCAGCAGCTATTATTACAGCAGCACAGATACGCAGTATTTT. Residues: CASSYYYSSTDTQYF.

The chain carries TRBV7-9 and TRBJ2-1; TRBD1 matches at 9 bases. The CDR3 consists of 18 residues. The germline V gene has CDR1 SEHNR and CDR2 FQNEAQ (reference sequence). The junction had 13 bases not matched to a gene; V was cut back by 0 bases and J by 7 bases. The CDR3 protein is CASSLAQGRNRGLNEQFF. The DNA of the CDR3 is TGTGCCAGCAGCTTAGCGCAGGGAAGGAACAGGGGGCTTAATGAGCAGTTCTTC.

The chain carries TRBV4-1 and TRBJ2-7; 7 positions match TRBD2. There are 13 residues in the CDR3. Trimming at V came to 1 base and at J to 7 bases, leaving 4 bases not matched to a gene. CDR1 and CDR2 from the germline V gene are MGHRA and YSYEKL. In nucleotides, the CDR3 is TGCGCCAGCAGCCAAGTCGGGGGGACTGAGCAGTACTTC. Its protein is CASSQVGGTEQYF.

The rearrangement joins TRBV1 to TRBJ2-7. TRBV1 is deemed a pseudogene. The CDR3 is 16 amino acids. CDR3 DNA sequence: TGCACCAGCAGCCAAGAGGGGGATCAGCCAACCTACGAGCAGTACTTC. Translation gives CTSSQEGDQPTYEQYF.

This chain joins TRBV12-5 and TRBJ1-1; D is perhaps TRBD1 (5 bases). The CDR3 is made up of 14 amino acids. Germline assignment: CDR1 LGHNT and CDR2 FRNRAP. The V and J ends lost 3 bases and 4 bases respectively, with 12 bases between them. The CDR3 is CASGFGAQATEAFF. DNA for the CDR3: TGTGCTAGTGGTTTCGGGGCGCAGGCCACTGAAGCTTTCTTT.